The 24 T cell receptor beta chains below come from one sample, sequenced in a study of cytomegalovirus exposure and HLA in healthy donors. The PCR was carried out with 60 Vbeta primers and 13 Jbeta primers. Sequenced by immunoSEQ multiplex PCR; TCRdb stores in-frame clones only, minus some. The table shows about 140,000 clones, with about four fifths occurring only once. The specimen sequenced was PBMCs. The receptors originated from a female donor in good health and CMV-seronegative.

The CDR3 DNA reads TGTGCCAGCAGCGCCCCGACTAGCGGGTTCACAGATACGCAGTATTTT. Its protein is CASSAPTSGFTDTQYF. The V call is TRBV7-2, the J call TRBJ2-3, with TRBD2 matching over 10 bases. V was clipped by 5 bases and J by 2 bases; unmatched bases: 7. This CDR3 region has 16 residues. The germline gives CDR1 SGHTA, CDR2 FQGNSA.

This chain joins TRBV25-1 and TRBJ1-5; tentatively, D is TRBD1 (5 bases). The germline V gene has CDR1 MGHDK and CDR2 SYGVNS. Trimming cost V 4 bases and J 5 bases, with 12 bases left between them. The CDR3 sequence is 14 residues long. CDR3 sequence: CASSGGQGDQPQHF. The CDR3 DNA sequence: TGTGCCAGCAGTGGGGGCCAGGGTGATCAGCCCCAGCATTTT.

The V and J genes are TRBV27 and TRBJ1-2; 8 bases map to TRBD1. Trimming removed 5 bases from V and 3 bases from J; junction bases left unmatched: 5. The germline V gene has CDR1 MNHEY and CDR2 SMNVEV (reference sequence). The CDR3 length is 14 residues. The CDR3 sequence is CASSMTGDHYGYTF. Written as DNA, the CDR3 is TGTGCCAGCAGTATGACAGGGGATCACTATGGCTACACCTTC.

This clone has just a few counts. CDR3 DNA sequence: TGCGCCAGCAGCTTTGGACAGGGAGATGAAAAACTGTTTTTT. It encodes CASSFGQGDEKLFF. This chain links TRBV5-1 with TRBJ1-4, with 8 bases aligning to TRBD1. Trimming removed 2 bases from V and 6 bases from J; junction bases left unmatched: 3. There are 14 residues in the CDR3. Germline CDR1 reads SGHRS; CDR2 reads YFSETQ. Full variable domain (rest looked up from reference TRBV5-1 and TRBJ1-4): KAGVTQTPRYLIKTRGQQVTLSCSPISGHRSVSWYQQTPGQGLQFLFEYFSETQRNKGNFPGRFSGRQFSNSRSEMNVSTLELGDSALYLCASSFGQGDEKLFFGSGTQLSVL.

This rearrangement joins TRBV7-8 to TRBJ2-3; weak D call: TRBD2 (6 bases). V lost 5 bases to trimming and J lost 4 bases, with 13 bases between them. Germline loops: CDR1 SGHVS, CDR2 FQNEAQ. The CDR3 has 14 residues. CDR3 region: CASSQVSGADTQYF. In DNA form, the CDR3 reads TGTGCCAGCAGCCAGGTCTCGGGGGCAGATACGCAGTATTTT.

CDR3: CASSLGSAGGPSDEQFF. CDR3 DNA: TGTGCCAGCAGCTTAGGTAGTGCGGGAGGGCCCTCGGATGAGCAGTTCTTC. The chain employs TRBV13 and TRBJ2-1, with 9 positions matching TRBD2. The V gene's germline CDR1 is PRHDT and CDR2 FYEKMQ (reference sequence). The CDR3 length is 17 residues. J was trimmed by 8 bases and V by 0 bases; bases with no gene match: 11.

V usage is TRBV7-9 and J usage is TRBJ2-3, with 8 bases that match TRBD2. V lost 4 bases, J lost 0 bases, and 15 bases stayed unmatched. The V gene's germline CDR1 is SEHNR and CDR2 FQNEAQ (reference sequence). The CDR3 spans 19 residues. The CDR3 spells CASSYLRKRGPISTDTQYF. The CDR3 DNA is TGTGCCAGCAGCTATTTGAGGAAGCGGGGGCCGATTAGCACAGATACGCAGTATTTT.

This clone was counted only a few times. The chain combines TRBV29-1 with TRBJ2-5; 10 bases line up with TRBD1. TRBJ2-7 explains the end of the DNA better; the J call may be wrong. The CDR3 totals 14 residues. CDR1 and CDR2 (germline): SQVTM, ANQGSEA. CDR3 sequence: CSVEDGTGDGEQYF. The CDR3 bases are TGCAGCGTTGAAGATGGGACAGGGGACGGCGAGCAGTACTTC.

V is TRBV5-6 and J is TRBJ2-5, with a tentative D call TRBD2 (6 bases). V lost 6 bases and J 4 bases, leaving 16 bases between the germline ends. CDR1 is SGHDT and CDR2 is YYEEEE in the germline V gene. This CDR3 is built from 14 residues. CDR3 sequence: CASNHKRRGETQYF. The CDR3 DNA is TGTGCCAGCAACCACAAGAGGAGGGGAGAGACCCAGTACTTC.

The chain has TRBV19 and TRBJ2-5, with 8 nucleotides matching TRBD2. V shed 9 bases, J shed 4 bases, and the junction held 7 bases outside the gene matches. The CDR3 length is 13 residues. CDR1 and CDR2 from the germline V gene are LNHDA and SQIVND (reference sequence). The CDR3 here is CASVGGGSETQYF. CDR3 DNA sequence: TGTGCCAGCGTCGGGGGGGGCTCAGAGACCCAGTACTTC.

The chain recombines TRBV7-2 with TRBJ1-1; D remains unclear. The V gene's germline CDR1 is SGHTA and CDR2 FQGNSA. V lost 0 bases and J 3 bases, leaving 8 bases between the germline ends. This CDR3 has 14 residues. The CDR3 sequence is CASSLAIRDTEAFF. The CDR3 coding sequence is TGTGCCAGCAGCTTAGCAATACGGGACACTGAAGCTTTCTTT.

V usage is TRBV4-3 and J usage is TRBJ2-3; D may be TRBD2 (5 bases). In germline, CDR1 is LGHNA, CDR2 YSLEER. V was trimmed by 6 bases and J by 0 bases, leaving 16 bases between them. The CDR3 has 16 residues. As DNA, the CDR3 is TGCGCCAGCAGGCTTCGTCTCGGGATGAGCACAGATACGCAGTATTTT. This sequence encodes CASRLRLGMSTDTQYF.

This clone was seen a handful of times. The same CDR3 arises from other DNA sequences in this sample as well. The chain links TRBV9 to TRBJ1-1; maybe TRBD1 (6 bases). Trimming left V 2 bases short and J 1 base short, with 9 bases between. The CDR3 contains 14 residues. Germline CDR1 reads SGDLS; CDR2 reads YYNGEE. CDR3 sequence (DNA): TGTGCCAGCAGCGTGGTACAGGGGAACACTGAAGCTTTCTTT. It codes for CASSVVQGNTEAFF.

The sample holds a few counts of this clone. V gene TRBV18 combines with J gene TRBJ1-1; 9 nucleotides agree with TRBD1. Germline CDR1 and CDR2: KGHSH and LQKENI. The CDR3 has 15 residues. J gave up 5 bases and V 1 base, and 5 bases lay outside the gene matches. The CDR3 region is CASSPRDRVGTEAFF. The CDR3 DNA sequence: TGTGCCAGCTCACCACGGGACAGGGTGGGTACTGAAGCTTTCTTT.

The V call is TRBV2, the J call TRBJ2-3; 7 bases agree with TRBD1. CDR3 length: 13 residues. CDR1 and CDR2 (germline): SNHLY, FYNNEI. Losses at the gene ends were 6 bases for V and 6 bases for J; bases not matched to a gene: 6. DNA for the CDR3: TGTGCCAGCAGCCGTCGACAGGGCGATACGCAGTATTTT. It is translated as CASSRRQGDTQYF.

The J gene is TRBJ1-2, the V gene TRBV18; perhaps TRBD1 as D (6 bases). The CDR3 runs to 15 residues. V gave up 3 bases and J gave up 6 bases, with 17 bases separating them. Germline assignment: CDR1 KGHSH and CDR2 LQKENI. Here the CDR3 DNA reads TGTGCCAGCTCACCCCTACAGGGATCGGCGAATGGCTACACCTTC. This gives the protein CASSPLQGSANGYTF.

This clone has just a few counts. This chain connects TRBV30 to TRBJ1-4; TRBD1 agrees at 7 bases. Looked up from germline, CDR1 is GTSNPN and CDR2 is SVGIG (reference sequence). The ends lost 2 bases at V and 5 bases at J; junction bases unmatched: 11. The CDR3 has 16 residues. CDR3 region: CAWSFGRGTFNEKLFF. Here the CDR3 DNA reads TGTGCCTGGAGTTTCGGCAGGGGGACTTTCAATGAAAAACTGTTTTTT. The complete variable domain, with remaining parts taken from reference TRBV30 and TRBJ1-4, reads SQTIHQWPATLVQPVGSPLSLECTVEGTSNPNLYWYRQAAGRGLQLLFYSVGIGQISSEVPQNLSASRPQDRQFILSSKKLLLSDSGFYLCAWSFGRGTFNEKLFFGSGTQLSVL.

This rearrangement joins TRBV7-2 to TRBJ1-3, with TRBD1 matching 9 bases. Germline V CDR1 and CDR2: SGHTA, FQGNSA. J gave up 3 bases and V 1 base, and 4 bases lay outside the gene matches. The CDR3 is 16 amino acids. In nucleotides, the CDR3 is TGTGCCAGCAGCTTAGGGACAGGGGAAAGTGGAAACACCATATATTTT. This codes for CASSLGTGESGNTIYF.

CDR3 loop: CASSFRVPEQFF. In DNA, the CDR3 is TGTGCCAGCAGCTTCCGGGTACCTGAGCAGTTCTTC. The chain couples TRBV7-8 to TRBJ2-1; no clear D gene. The germline CDR1 and CDR2 sequences are SGHVS and FQNEAQ. V gave up 3 bases and J gave up 9 bases, with 9 bases separating them. CDR3 length: 12 residues.

This chain joins TRBV7-2 and TRBJ2-5; TRBD2 aligns across 7 bases. CDR3 length: 14 amino acids. J gave up 4 bases and V 1 base, and 3 bases lay outside the gene matches. Germline CDR1 reads SGHTA; CDR2 reads FQGNSA. The CDR3 DNA reads TGTGCCAGCAGCTTAGGACTAGCCGCAGAGACCCAGTACTTC. As protein: CASSLGLAAETQYF.

This clone was seen once. The chain uses TRBV7-2 and TRBJ2-2; no clear D. V gave up 4 bases and J gave up 4 bases, with 13 bases separating them. The CDR3 length is 15 residues. Germline CDR1 SGHTA, CDR2 FQGNSA. The CDR3 coding sequence is TGTGCCAGCAGCTCCAGACTCGCTCGCACCGGGGAGCTGTTTTTT. Translated, it gives CASSSRLARTGELFF.

J is TRBJ2-3 and V is TRBV5-1, with D possibly matching TRBD2 (6 bases). V was cut by 0 bases and J by 6 bases, with 11 bases left in between. Germline loops: CDR1 SGHRS, CDR2 YFSETQ. The CDR3 sequence is 14 residues long. The CDR3 here is CASSLADGGDTQYF. In nucleotides, the CDR3 is TGCGCCAGCAGCTTGGCCGACGGGGGTGATACGCAGTATTTT.

This chain links TRBV9 with TRBJ2-1; 10 bases line up with TRBD2. The J segment lost 1 base and the V segment lost 2 bases, leaving 3 bases of the junction unmatched. The CDR3 totals 16 residues. Germline-derived CDR1 and CDR2 are SGDLS and YYNGEE. This chain's CDR3 is CASSVQLAGSYNEQFF. Here the CDR3 DNA reads TGTGCCAGCAGCGTGCAACTAGCGGGATCCTACAATGAGCAGTTCTTC. Looking up the rest from reference TRBV9 and TRBJ2-1 gives the full variable domain: DSGVTQTPKHLITATGQRVTLRCSPRSGDLSVYWYQQSLDQGLQFLIQYYNGEERAKGNILERFSAQQFPDLHSELNLSSLELGDSALYFCASSVQLAGSYNEQFFGPGTRLTVL.

V and J are TRBV6-5 and TRBJ2-7, with 9 bases aligning to TRBD1. Germline-derived CDR1 and CDR2 are MNHEY and SVGAGI. The V segment lost 0 bases and the J segment 2 bases; nucleotides outside the gene matches: 5. This CDR3 region has 16 residues. The CDR3 nucleotides read TGTGCCAGCAGTTACTCGATACAGGGGGCGACCTACGAGCAGTACTTC. It is translated as CASSYSIQGATYEQYF.